The rows below give T cell receptor beta chains drawn from one sample of a study of monozygotic twins with inflammatory bowel disease. TCRdb re-called the 5' RACE reads, yielding one record per CDR3 amino acid sequence without DNA. The sample holds about 160,000 distinct CDR3 sequences. The sample comprised blood. Receptors were obtained from a human donor with ulcerative colitis or Crohn's disease, or a healthy co-twin of an affected twin (not recorded which). CDR3s include the opening cysteine and the closing phenylalanine or tryptophan.

v_gene	j_gene	CDR3aa
TRBV3-1	TRBJ2-4	CASSRLLGAKNIQYF
TRBV5-1	TRBJ1-1	CASTKSSMETEAFF
TRBV28	TRBJ2-7	CASRRGQGLYEQYF
TRBV7-9	TRBJ2-7	CASSPSGQGKSKEQYF
TRBV5-4	TRBJ2-3	CASSFLDAASTDTQYF
TRBV7-9	TRBJ2-7	CASSLASRDYEQYF
TRBV15	TRBJ2-5	CATSRDLQGAYQETQYF
TRBV4-1	TRBJ2-1	CASSQDRNPDPYNEQFF
TRBV4-3	TRBJ2-7	CASSQMDRGDYEQYF
TRBV4-2	TRBJ1-1	CASSHVQGGNTEAFF
TRBV20-1	TRBJ2-2	CSARDMASGGGELFF
TRBV6-1	TRBJ1-1	CASSDRGMNTEAFF
TRBV7-9	TRBJ2-3	CASSLGNTGNTDTQYF
TRBV12-3/TRBV12-4	TRBJ2-5	CASNPARGAGGWETQYF
TRBV7-9	TRBJ2-1	CASRAGLGNNEQFF
TRBV7-9	TRBJ2-1	CASSLVGASYNEQFF
TRBV28	TRBJ1-1	CASSSQGTGAFF
TRBV7-9	TRBJ2-1	CASSLANSNEQFF
TRBV20-1	TRBJ1-6	CSAEVGPDSPLHF
TRBV11-2	TRBJ2-1	CASSSTGGISYNEQFF
TRBV5-1	TRBJ1-5	CASSPGQENQPQHF
TRBV7-2	TRBJ2-1	CASIQAGTGSYNEQFF
TRBV7-2	TRBJ2-7	CASSPLDGSYEQYF
TRBV7-2	TRBJ2-1	CASSARTGLAGVEQFF
TRBV4-1	TRBJ2-2	CASSQEGTLPGELFF
TRBV6-1	TRBJ1-1	CASRGRGLNTEAFF
TRBV11-2	TRBJ2-1	CASRWTGGRNNEQFF
TRBV27	TRBJ1-6	CASSPGVWGRNNSPLHF
TRBV5-6	TRBJ1-4	CASSVGPPGIFATNEKLFF
TRBV7-8	TRBJ1-5	CASSLVHRGIQPQHF
TRBV28	TRBJ1-5	CASSLRGTRGRPQHF
TRBV4-1	TRBJ2-4	CASSPSTVSSGAKNIQYF
TRBV11-3	TRBJ2-3	CASSPAPPGLTDTQYF
TRBV29-1	TRBJ1-2	CSVEGNDRGIYGYTF
TRBV3-1	TRBJ1-2	CASSQEGGLGYTF
TRBV15	TRBJ1-6	CATSRDPRGPVVGSPLHF
TRBV12-3/TRBV12-4	TRBJ2-7	CASSKTGLNGYEQYF
TRBV5-1	TRBJ2-5	CASSLAPPTGGYGDQETQYF
TRBV20-1	TRBJ2-1	CSAPVTSGSSYNEQFF
TRBV9	TRBJ2-7	CASSIGATSGRIEQYF
TRBV7-2	TRBJ2-5	CASGLAVGQTQETQYF
TRBV5-1	TRBJ1-2	CASSPGTYGYTF
TRBV18	TRBJ2-2	CASSRTSDTGELFF